The TCR beta chain described here comes from a study of T cell repertoires in cytomegalovirus infection. This clonotype was counted once. The antigen remains undetermined. TCRdb reanalysed the reads using MiXCR and keeps one entry per CDR3 protein. The data show hundreds of thousands of distinct CDR3 sequences, roughly a third seen once. Deletions cut 10 bases from V and 1 base from J, with 18 bases between. This CDR3 spans 15 amino acids. Germline CDR1 and CDR2: MNHEY and SVGEGT. V is TRBV6-2 or TRBV6-3 and J is TRBJ2-3, with a tentative D call TRBD2 (6 bases). The source is a human donor in good health (CMV status not recorded). Some clones in this sample may be carry-over from other donors' samples. The sequencing used cultured PBMCs, collected from culture after CMV antigen stimulation. CDR3 in DNA: TGTGCCACCCTCCCGGGGGATTACCGCACAGATACGCAGTATTTT. Protein: CATLPGDYRTDTQYF.